What follows describes a single T cell receptor (beta chain). What this receptor recognizes is not known. No base qualities exist here, and no much larger clone lies one base off it. The record originates from a study of blood T cell repertoires in COVID-19 (dated by TCRdb to 2018 to 2020). A note on the overall study: Samples from collaborators originated in the United States, Italy and Spain and spanned both the acute and convalescent phases of COVID-19. The material from the prospective study consisted of cDNA or gDNA derived from T cells, B-cell-depleted T cells, or PBMCs. The dataset comprised deeply sampled blood TCRbeta repertoires from subjects exposed to, actively infected with, or recovered from COVID-19. The repertoires were released in a freely available public database meant as a resource for research on the immune response to SARS-CoV-2. The samples were drawn from the first 160 participants of the ongoing ImmuneRACE study and from over 950 subjects provided by 6 global collaborators. A de-identified subject ID, COVID-19 status, age in years and sex were almost always included in the sample metadata. HLA class I and class II types, where available, came from metadata supplied by the sample provider rather than from assay-based typing. Results the study describes overall, beyond this receptor: The amount of clinical and demographic metadata varied by source and participant and was provided uncurated.

The CDR3, from cysteine to phenylalanine, totals 18 residues. The retained sequence is limited to the CDR3, 54 bases, with the frame set at the first base. The germline V end is reduced by 2 bases and the J end by 4 bases; junction bases left unmatched: 11. Taken from the germline V gene, the CDR1 and CDR2 loops are SGHTA and FQGTGA. Whole blood was collected in K2EDTA tubes by collaborating institutions according to the institutions' own protocols. For TCRbeta analysis, collaborator samples were shipped as frozen whole blood, as isolated PBMCs, or as DNA extracted from either sample type. The immunoSEQ Assay, a bias-controlled multiplex PCR, was used to amplify TCRbeta CDR3 regions from genomic DNA. In the paper's pipeline: The number of nucleated cells in each sample was estimated from the amplification of reference gene primers within the assay. To quantify the absolute abundance of each unique TCRbeta CDR3 rearrangement, sequence reads were collapsed and filtered. For each sample, productive Simpson clonality was calculated by taking the square root of Simpson's diversity index across productive rearrangements. The table was pulled from immuneACCESS by TCRdb, which kept in-frame rearrangements only. Such tables lose some clones; where checked, under half of the loss comes from unresolved V genes, and the rest has no known cause. V and J calls and clone size follow that table, whereas D and trimming were derived from the DNA. The sample profile shows about 150,000 clones; about 80% of them were found once. Around 2.2% of the sample lies in the top ten.

The rearrangement joined TRBV7-3 to TRBJ2-1; 10 bases in the junction line up with TRBD1. The TCR originated in a man in his 70s with acute or convalescent COVID-19. The sequenced sample consisted of peripheral blood. The DNA reads TGTGCCAGCAGCTTAGACCGGCCGGGACAGGGGCCTTACAATGAGCAGTTCTTC. Its translation reads: CASSLDRPGQGPYNEQFF.